This T cell receptor (beta chain) is from a study of T cells after yellow fever vaccination. Study background: Where fractions had low cell numbers, libraries were prepared from them with the SMART-Seq v4 Ultra Low Input RNA kit.

This clonotype came up many times. Its target is not known. Overall study results and limits: Subsequent booster samples again held most clones from primary vaccination (under 98% CD4, about 85% CD8).

UMIs were added to TCR cDNA along with a universal primer site when it was made by 5'RACE template switching. Using its own MiXCR run on the 5' RACE reads, TCRdb lists one record per CDR3 protein. The table lists some 110,000 distinct CDR3 sequences, 7.2% of them singletons. Specimen: CD4+ T cells sorted from PBMCs, collected 45 days after the first yellow fever vaccination. This sequence originates from a young man who received the YFV17D yellow fever vaccine.

CDR3 loop: CASSPGGGRSYNEQFF. The CDR3 DNA reads TGTGCCAGCAGCCCGGGCGGGGGAAGGTCCTACAATGAGCAGTTCTTC. The rearrangement links TRBV7-2 to TRBJ2-1; TRBD2 agrees at 7 bases. The CDR3 sequence is 16 residues long. CDR1 is SGHTA, CDR2 FQGNSA, per germline. V trimming: 5 bases; J trimming: 1 base; junction bases outside the gene matches: 8.